This T cell receptor beta chain was profiled in a study of T cells after yellow fever vaccination. The V gene end was trimmed by 6 bases and the J gene end by 0 bases; junction bases not matched to a gene: 3. The CDR3 runs to 13 residues. Germline V gene sequence: CDR1 DFQATT, CDR2 SNEGSKA (reference sequence). This clonotype was recorded many times. MiXCR, run by TCRdb on the 5' RACE reads, gives a single entry per CDR3 protein. The table includes about 340,000 distinct CDR3 sequences, under 15% detected once. The source of this sequence is a man in his late teens or twenties who received the YFV17D yellow fever vaccine. Sample: CD4+ T cells sorted from PBMCs, taken 15 days after the yellow fever booster vaccination. V and J are TRBV20-1 and TRBJ2-7, with 9 bases lining up with TRBD2. The DNA of the CDR3 is TGCAGTGCGCTAGCGGGGAGCTCCTACGAGCAGTACTTC. This translates into CSALAGSSYEQYF.